This is a list of T cell receptor beta chains from one sample in a study of cytomegalovirus exposure and HLA in healthy donors. Generated by immunoSEQ multiplex PCR, the TCRdb table keeps only in-frame clones and is missing some. The sample totals about 51,000 clones; its top ten clones hold under 3%. Sequenced input: PBMCs. The receptors stem from a female donor in good health and CMV-seronegative. CDR3s leave out the opening cysteine and the closing phenylalanine or tryptophan. Fields, in order: J gene, V gene, CDR3 length, CDR3 protein.

>TRBJ2-4|TRBV28|13
ASSLGGAAKNIQY
>TRBJ2-1|TRBV30|11
AWRDSFDNEQF
>TRBJ2-7|TRBV19|15
ASSPFPGTGLSYEQY
>TRBJ2-7|TRBV28|13
ASSSAAGAKYEQY
>TRBJ2-3|TRBV9|14
ASSALSSRSTDTQY
>TRBJ2-7|TRBV7-9|9
ASSYRVEQY
>TRBJ2-1|TRBV11-1|12
ASSLGRAVDEQF
>TRBJ1-1|TRBV6-1|9
ASGTVTEAF
>TRBJ2-7|TRBV27|12
ASSSNRQTREQY
>TRBJ1-1|TRBV7-9|13
ASSLGVGLSAEAF
>TRBJ2-3|TRBV29-1|13
SVEDLGRGTDTQY
>TRBJ2-7|TRBV6-1|10
ASSPVSYEQY
>TRBJ1-5|TRBV2|12
ASSPGGSAQPQH
>TRBJ2-5|TRBV7-9|11
ASGRGSQETQY
>TRBJ1-2|TRBV29-1|14
SVEASRTGSFYGYT
>TRBJ1-2|TRBV5-4|13
ASSWPIDRGDGYT
>TRBJ2-7|TRBV29-1|12
SVAISQQGYEQY
>TRBJ1-2|TRBV30|10
ACFTDSGGYT
>TRBJ1-1|TRBV13|12
ASSLKGGGTEAF
>TRBJ1-2|TRBV10-1|11
AGKGHPNYGYT
>TRBJ1-1|TRBV30|12
AWSVLPGGTEAF
>TRBJ1-1|TRBV27|16
ASSLSRTADLQYTEAF
>TRBJ2-2|TRBV6-5|14
ASSYSSGGAVGELF
>TRBJ2-2|TRBV4-1|17
ASSQGGILDRGYTGELF
>TRBJ2-6|TRBV30|13
AWSTPGYGANVLT
>TRBJ2-2|TRBV6-5|13
ASSFGGAGTGELF
>TRBJ1-6|TRBV14|12
ASSLQAYNSPLH
>TRBJ2-7|TRBV18|12
ASSRGQGPYEQY
>TRBJ2-2|TRBV6-4|13
ASSDGTKGPGELF
>TRBJ2-2|TRBV6-5|14
ASSSISGGATGELF
>TRBJ1-2|TRBV5-1|13
ASSAGTGDNYGYT
>TRBJ1-2|TRBV30|13
AGSRGDRAYYGYT
>TRBJ1-2|TRBV6-5|10
ASTNGVYGYT
>TRBJ2-7|TRBV6-1|12
ASISKGPLSEQY
>TRBJ2-7|TRBV5-1|13
ASSLGVPGAYEQY
>TRBJ1-1|TRBV30|9
AWSVSTEAF
>TRBJ2-5|TRBV4-1|15
ASSQDLASGGQETQY
>TRBJ2-5|TRBV2|14
ASSRERDRGQETQY
>TRBJ1-5|TRBV6-1|16
ASSESVARGRLGQPQH
>TRBJ2-2|TRBV4-3|14
ASSQDPGGNTGELF
>TRBJ1-2|TRBV7-2|13
ASSQRDRGIYGYT
>TRBJ2-7|TRBV6-1|12
ASSEASGGAEQY
>TRBJ2-3|TRBV29-1|13
SVPGAGGPTDTQY
>TRBJ2-3|TRBV7-3|13
ASSPTGARTDTQY
>TRBJ2-2|TRBV5-1|13
ASSSGQGRPGELF
>TRBJ2-3|TRBV30|16
AWSSRKGGRRYQDTQY
>TRBJ2-7|TRBV6-1|14
ASSEPPSTGGYEQY
>TRBJ2-1|TRBV5-4|12
ASKLAGVRNEQF
>TRBJ1-4|TRBV7-3|12
ASSPTGGDEKLF
>TRBJ1-1|TRBV28|12
ASSPPTGRTEAF
>TRBJ2-5|TRBV20-1|9
SALLIETQY
>TRBJ1-4|TRBV6-8|10
ASTRGSEKLF
>TRBJ2-2|TRBV9|12
ASSVDGSAGELF
>TRBJ2-7|TRBV30|13
AWSVPGISSYEQY